Included here is one TCR beta chain sequence, with context. The antigen is unknown. These data are taken from a study of T cell responses to AZD1222 COVID-19 vaccine. The CDR3 runs to 14 residues. Germline CDR1 and CDR2: KGHDR and SFDVKD. V shed 6 bases and J shed 2 bases, with 10 bases lying between them. Study findings and constraints: Donors in the cohort were predominantly white British and more often female, and clonal diversity was possibly underestimated. Nearly half of spike-specific TCRs reportedly target unmutated variant regions. There were repertoire samples only from the period after the peak T cell response.

Using immunoSEQ multiplex PCR, the repertoire was profiled, and TCRdb retains in-frame clones only, with some absent. Among over 65,000 clones listed, around 80% were seen once. The J gene is TRBJ2-1, the V gene TRBV24-1, with D perhaps TRBD1 (6 bases). This sequence originates from an adult in good health. Sample: peripheral blood, taken on day 0 of AZD1222 vaccination. The CDR3 DNA reads as TGTGCCACCAGTCAGGGGCCCCCCTACAATGAGCAGTTCTTC. It codes for CATSQGPPYNEQFF.